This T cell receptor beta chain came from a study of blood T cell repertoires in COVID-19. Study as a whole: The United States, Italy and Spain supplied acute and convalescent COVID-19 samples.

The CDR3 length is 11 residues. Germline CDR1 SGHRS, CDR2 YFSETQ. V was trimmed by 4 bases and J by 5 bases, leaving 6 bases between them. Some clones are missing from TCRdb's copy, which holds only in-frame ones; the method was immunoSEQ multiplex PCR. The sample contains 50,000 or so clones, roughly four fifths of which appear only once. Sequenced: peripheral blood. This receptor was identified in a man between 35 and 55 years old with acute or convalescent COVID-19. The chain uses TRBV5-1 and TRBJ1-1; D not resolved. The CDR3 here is CASSSETEAFF. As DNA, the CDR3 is TGCGCCAGCAGCAGTGAGACTGAAGCTTTCTTT. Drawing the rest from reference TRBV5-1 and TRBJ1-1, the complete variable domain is KAGVTQTPRYLIKTRGQQVTLSCSPISGHRSVSWYQQTPGQGLQFLFEYFSETQRNKGNFPGRFSGRQFSNSRSEMNVSTLELGDSALYLCASSSETEAFFGQGTRLTVV.